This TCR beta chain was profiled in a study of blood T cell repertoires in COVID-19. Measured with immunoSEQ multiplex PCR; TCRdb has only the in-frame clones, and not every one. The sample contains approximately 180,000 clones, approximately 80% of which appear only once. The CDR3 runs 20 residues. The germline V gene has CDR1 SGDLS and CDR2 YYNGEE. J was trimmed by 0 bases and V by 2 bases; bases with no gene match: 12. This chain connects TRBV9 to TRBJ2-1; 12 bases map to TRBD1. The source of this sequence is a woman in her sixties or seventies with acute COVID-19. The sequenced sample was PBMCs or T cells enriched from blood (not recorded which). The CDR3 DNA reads TGTGCCAGCAGCGTCGAGGGACAGGGGGCAGGGGGGCCCTCCTACAATGAGCAGTTCTTC. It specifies CASSVEGQGAGGPSYNEQFF.